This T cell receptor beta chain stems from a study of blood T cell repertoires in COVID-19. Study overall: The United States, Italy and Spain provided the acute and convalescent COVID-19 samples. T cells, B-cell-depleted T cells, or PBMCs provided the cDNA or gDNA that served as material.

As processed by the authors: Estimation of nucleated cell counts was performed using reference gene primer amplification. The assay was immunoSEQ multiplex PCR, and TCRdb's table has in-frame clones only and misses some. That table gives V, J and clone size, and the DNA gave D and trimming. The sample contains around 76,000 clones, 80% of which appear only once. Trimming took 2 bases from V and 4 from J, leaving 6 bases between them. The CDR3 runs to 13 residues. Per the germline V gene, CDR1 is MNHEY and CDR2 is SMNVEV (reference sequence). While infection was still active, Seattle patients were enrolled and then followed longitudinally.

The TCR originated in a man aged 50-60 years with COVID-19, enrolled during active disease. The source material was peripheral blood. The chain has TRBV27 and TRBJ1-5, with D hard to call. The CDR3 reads CASSLQKNQPQHF. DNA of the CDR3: TGTGCCAGCAGTTTACAGAAAAATCAGCCCCAGCATTTT.